The 27 T cell receptor beta chains below were found in one sample sequenced in a study of vaccination and CD4 T cells after COVID-19 (dated by TCRdb to between 2020 and 2023). Explained via the paper, the treatment or condition label denotes: approximately 11-day PBMC culture with coronavirus spike peptide pools or control peptides (ViraFEST assay). These receptors have no known antigen. The library was generated by PCR. Sequenced on an Illumina iSeq 100. DNA from cultured CD4+ T cells was subjected to TCR sequencing with the Oncomine TCR Beta short-read assay at the Johns Hopkins FTIC core. TCRdb reprocessing: public reads trimmed at Q25 with fastp, clones called with MiXCR, in-frame beta chains kept. Every entry covers one CDR3 protein and lists the most common genes and DNA from its rows. The sample table holds just over 14,000 distinct CDR3 sequences, of which 52% were seen once. Together, the top ten hold approximately 8% of the sample.

The source material was CD4+ T cells from blood, cultured in vitro. Every receptor here comes from a human donor who had recovered from COVID-19.

V usage is TRBV27 and J usage is TRBJ1-5; unclear D gene. The ends were cut back, 8 bases at V and 0 bases at J, with 17 bases in the middle. Germline CDR1 reads MNHEY; CDR2 reads SMNVEV (reference sequence). CDR3 length equals 16 residues. The chain's CDR3 is CASRPAEGGSNQPQHF. The CDR3 nucleotides read TGTGCCAGCCGCCCTGCTGAGGGCGGTAGCAATCAGCCCCAGCATTTT.

This chain uses TRBV2 with TRBJ2-1; 10 bases fit TRBD2. Germline CDR1 reads SNHLY; CDR2 reads FYNNEI. The CDR3 is made up of 15 amino acids. V was pared by 4 bases and J by 6 bases, with 6 bases of the junction left unmatched. Here the CDR3 DNA reads TGTGCCAGCAGTGGGTTAGCGGGAGGAGGCAATGAGCAGTTCTTC. Its protein is CASSGLAGGGNEQFF. Combining the CDR3 with reference TRBV2 and TRBJ2-1 gives the whole variable domain EPEVTQTPSHQVTQMGQEVILRCVPISNHLYFYWYRQILGQKVEFLVSFYNNEISEKSEIFDDQFSVERPDGSNFTLKIRSTKLEDSAMYFCASSGLAGGGNEQFFGPGTRLTVL.

V is TRBV7-8 and J is TRBJ2-2; D unclear. The germline V gene has CDR1 SGHVS and CDR2 FQNEAQ. The germline V and J ends were trimmed by 3 bases and 2 bases, with 7 bases remaining between them. The CDR3 extends over 14 amino acids. CDR3 bases: TGTGCCAGCAGCTTTTCGACCAACACCGGGGAGCTGTTTTTT. Its protein is CASSFSTNTGELFF.

The chain combines TRBV30 with TRBJ1-1, with D perhaps matching TRBD1 (6 bases). The CDR3 has 13 amino acids. The V gene's germline CDR1 is GTSNPN and CDR2 SVGIG (reference sequence). V lost 4 bases and J 1 base, leaving 10 bases between the germline ends. CDR3 bases: TGTGCCTGGATTCGGGGGGCGAACACTGAAGCTTTCTTT. Translating gives CAWIRGANTEAFF. Full variable domain (remainder filled in from reference TRBV30 and TRBJ1-1): SQTIHQWPATLVQPVGSPLSLECTVEGTSNPNLYWYRQAAGRGLQLLFYSVGIGQISSEVPQNLSASRPQDRQFILSSKKLLLSDSGFYLCAWIRGANTEAFFGQGTRLTVV.

This clonotype was observed a few times. The chain joins TRBV25-1 to TRBJ2-5; 9 bases are shared with TRBD1. Germline values: CDR1 MGHDK, CDR2 SYGVNS. The V gene end was trimmed by 4 bases and the J gene end by 5 bases; junction bases not matched to a gene: 5. The CDR3 spans 14 residues. The CDR3 region has the DNA TGTGCCAGCAGTGCACACAGGGGGCTGGAGACCCAGTACTTC. Translation gives CASSAHRGLETQYF.

The chain couples TRBV7-8 to TRBJ2-5; 10 bases align to TRBD2. The CDR3 has 15 amino acids. Germline CDR1 SGHVS, CDR2 FQNEAQ. V shed 2 bases, J shed 4 bases, and the junction held 4 bases outside the gene matches. The CDR3 DNA follows: TGTGCCAGCAGCTTAAGGTCTAGCGGGAGAGAGACCCAGTACTTC. This gives the protein CASSLRSSGRETQYF. The full variable domain, in which reference TRBV7-8 and TRBJ2-5 provide the parts outside the CDR3, is GAGVSQSPRYKVAKRGQDVALRCDPISGHVSLFWYQQALGQGPEFLTYFQNEAQLDKSGLPSDRFFAERPEGSVSTLKIQRTQQEDSAVYLCASSLRSSGRETQYFGPGTRLLVL.

This clonotype qualifies as medium-sized. This chain joins TRBV15 and TRBJ1-5, with a possible D match to TRBD1 (5 bases). This CDR3 is 16 amino acids long. Trimming pared 1 base from V and 4 bases from J, leaving 14 bases between. Germline CDR1 reads LNHNV; CDR2 reads YYDKDF (reference sequence). The CDR3 is CATSRARQRSNQPQHF. DNA of the CDR3: TGTGCCACCAGCAGAGCTAGACAGAGAAGTAATCAGCCCCAGCATTTT.

The J gene is TRBJ1-5, the V gene TRBV28; tentatively, D is TRBD1 (5 bases). Germline assignment: CDR1 MDHEN and CDR2 SYDVKM. The CDR3 has 16 amino acids. V lost 8 bases and J 5 bases, leaving 22 bases between the germline ends. CDR3 coding DNA: TGTGCCAGCCCCCAGCGGCAGGGAAGTTTGTATCAGCCCCAGCATTTT. Protein product: CASPQRQGSLYQPQHF.

The sample holds a few counts of this clonotype. The rearrangement uses TRBV19 and TRBJ1-1; no definite D call. The germline V gene encodes CDR1 LNHDA and CDR2 SQIVND (reference sequence). With 2 bases removed from V and 5 bases from J, the gap between germline ends came to 15 bases. This CDR3 contains 15 residues. The CDR3 loop reads CASSIYWEIGTEAFF. The CDR3 region has the DNA TGTGCCAGTAGTATATACTGGGAGATAGGGACTGAAGCTTTCTTT. Full variable domain (rest looked up from reference TRBV19 and TRBJ1-1): DGGITQSPKYLFRKEGQNVTLSCEQNLNHDAMYWYRQDPGQGLRLIYYSQIVNDFQKGDIAEGYSVSREKKESFPLTVTSAQKNPTAFYLCASSIYWEIGTEAFFGQGTRLTVV.

The chain employs TRBV29-1 and TRBJ1-1, with 8 bases lining up with TRBD1. Germline values: CDR1 SQVTM, CDR2 ANQGSEA. The CDR3 contains 15 residues. The trim removed 5 bases at V and 1 base at J, leaving 9 bases unmatched. This CDR3 is CSVTGTGRGNTEAFF. Written as DNA, the CDR3 is TGCAGCGTTACAGGGACAGGCAGGGGGAACACTGAAGCTTTCTTT.

The chain is built from TRBV30 and TRBJ1-6; D not certain. V dropped 0 bases and J dropped 8 bases, with 11 bases sitting between them. The CDR3 totals 14 residues. The germline V gene has CDR1 GTSNPN and CDR2 SVGIG (reference sequence). CDR3 residues: CAWSVPGRHSPLHF. The CDR3 coding sequence is TGTGCCTGGAGTGTACCTGGGAGGCATTCACCCCTCCACTTT.

This chain uses TRBV12-3 or TRBV12-4 with TRBJ2-7, with 12 bases matching TRBD2. This CDR3 has 13 residues. V was pared by 8 bases and J by 12 bases, with 11 bases of the junction left unmatched. CDR3 region: CASAKTSGSTGYF. CDR3 DNA sequence: TGTGCCAGCGCCAAGACTAGCGGGAGTACGGGGTACTTC.

V gene TRBV10-3 combines with J gene TRBJ2-2; D possibly corresponds to TRBD2 (6 bases). V was clipped by 5 bases and J by 7 bases, with 17 bases between them. Germline values: CDR1 ENHRY, CDR2 SYGVKD. This CDR3 spans 15 amino acids. The CDR3 DNA follows: TGTGCCATCAGTCGAGGAGAGGAGGGCGGCGGGGAGCTGTTTTTT. It translates to CAISRGEEGGGELFF.

This clonotype was seen more than once but under ten times. The genes are TRBV6-5 and TRBJ1-2, with 9 bases matching TRBD1. Germline V gene data show CDR1 as MNHEY and CDR2 as SVGAGI. The CDR3 spans 15 residues. The J segment lost 8 bases and the V segment lost 2 bases, leaving 9 bases of the junction unmatched. Here the CDR3 DNA reads TGTGCCAGCAGTTACGGGACAGGGAGACCCATCGGCTACACCTTC. Protein sequence: CASSYGTGRPIGYTF.

This sequence joins TRBV11-1 and TRBJ2-3, with D perhaps assigned TRBD1 or TRBD2 (5 bases each). The CDR3 has 16 residues. V was clipped by 5 bases and J by 2 bases, with 17 bases between them. Germline CDR1 reads SGHAT; CDR2 reads FQDESV (reference sequence). CDR3 loop: CASSETGTHPTDTQYF. The CDR3 DNA reads as TGTGCCAGCAGCGAGACCGGGACCCATCCCACAGATACGCAGTATTTT.

The CDR3 spells CSAAGAGNTIYF. The CDR3 nucleotides are TGCAGTGCTGCAGGGGCCGGAAACACCATATATTTT. The chain is built from TRBV20-1 and TRBJ1-3; maybe TRBD1 (6 bases). Trimming took 5 bases from V and 4 from J, leaving 9 bases between them. CDR1 and CDR2 from the germline V gene are DFQATT and SNEGSKA (reference sequence). This CDR3 is 12 amino acids long.

The chain uses TRBV7-2 and TRBJ1-1, with TRBD1 identical over 11 bases. This CDR3 contains 16 residues. Germline values: CDR1 SGHTA, CDR2 FQGNSA. V was clipped by 7 bases and J by 4 bases; unmatched bases: 11. CDR3 in amino acids: CASTPQDRGLGTEAFF. In DNA, the CDR3 is TGTGCCAGCACCCCGCAGGACAGGGGGCTGGGCACTGAAGCTTTCTTT.

This clonotype was seen just once. V usage is TRBV5-1 and J usage is TRBJ2-1, with 9 nucleotides matching TRBD2. CDR1 SGHRS and CDR2 YFSETQ come from the germline V gene. V shed 0 bases, J shed 6 bases, and the junction held 7 bases outside the gene matches. This CDR3 is built from 16 residues. CDR3 nucleotides: TGCGCCAGCAGCTTGGACGCCGGGACTAGCTTCAATGAGCAGTTCTTC. Amino acid sequence: CASSLDAGTSFNEQFF.

This clonotype was seen more than once but under ten times. The chain couples TRBV6-1 to TRBJ2-3; TRBD1 agrees at 9 bases. This CDR3 region has 14 residues. Losses at the gene ends were 6 bases for V and 5 bases for J; bases not matched to a gene: 6. Germline loops: CDR1 MNHNS, CDR2 SASEGT. Here the CDR3 DNA reads TGTGCCAGCAGGCGGACAGGGGTGGGAGATACGCAGTATTTT. It codes for CASRRTGVGDTQYF.

The chain is built from TRBV30 and TRBJ1-1, with D possibly matching TRBD1 (5 bases). CDR1 is GTSNPN, CDR2 SVGIG, per germline (reference sequence). The CDR3 runs to 18 residues. V lost 0 bases and J lost 4, with 24 bases in between. CDR3 loop: CAWSVPRRREGRVTEAFF. CDR3 coding DNA: TGTGCCTGGAGTGTACCGAGGCGTCGGGAGGGGCGGGTCACTGAAGCTTTCTTT.

Only a few counts were recorded for this clonotype. The chain carries TRBV10-3 and TRBJ2-7, with no clear D. From germline, CDR1 is ENHRY and CDR2 SYGVKD. The CDR3 is 13 amino acids. V lost 8 bases and J lost 1, with 12 bases in between. The CDR3 bases are TGTGCCATCGCTGCTGCGCGGTCCTACGAGCAGTACTTC. Translation: CAIAAARSYEQYF.

The genes are TRBV12-3 or TRBV12-4 and TRBJ1-2; no firm D call. CDR3 length: 14 amino acids. V was cut by 1 base and J by 5 bases, with 11 bases left in between. CDR3: CASSLGGRAYGYTF. CDR3 DNA sequence: TGTGCCAGCAGTTTAGGAGGGAGGGCGTATGGCTACACCTTC.

In its sample, this clonotype was seen a few times. The chain recombines TRBV6-1 with TRBJ2-3; TRBD2 aligns across 12 bases. The ends lost 6 bases at V and 6 bases at J; junction bases unmatched: 4. Germline CDR1 MNHNS, CDR2 SASEGT. CDR3 size: 14 residues. CDR3 in amino acids: CASRPSGRVDTQYF. For the CDR3, the DNA is TGTGCCAGCAGGCCTAGCGGGAGGGTTGATACGCAGTATTTT.

This clonotype has just a few counts. CDR3 nucleotides: TGCAGTGCTAGAGGGACTAGCGACTACGAGCAGTACTTC. The encoded protein is CSARGTSDYEQYF. The V gene is TRBV20-1, the J gene TRBJ2-7, with 9 bases that match TRBD2. Trimming cost V 1 base and J 3 bases; bases outside gene matches: 1. CDR1 is DFQATT, CDR2 SNEGSKA, per germline (reference sequence). The CDR3 spans 13 residues.

The CDR3 coding sequence is TGTGCCAGCAGTTACGGACTAAATCAGCCCCAGCATTTT. This codes for CASSYGLNQPQHF. The rearrangement uses TRBV6-5 and TRBJ1-5; the D is unclear. Trimming pared 2 bases from V and 4 bases from J, leaving 6 bases between. The CDR3 contains 13 residues. Germline loops: CDR1 MNHEY, CDR2 SVGAGI.

This chain connects TRBV9 to TRBJ2-6; D remains ambiguous. Trimming took 2 bases from V and 2 from J, leaving 8 bases between them. Germline values: CDR1 SGDLS, CDR2 YYNGEE. This CDR3 spans 15 amino acids. DNA of the CDR3: TGTGCCAGCAGCGTTCAGGACCCTGGGGCCAACGTCCTGACTTTC. Translated: CASSVQDPGANVLTF.

The chain uses TRBV6-2 or TRBV6-3 and TRBJ2-3; D might be TRBD2 (7 bases). V dropped 8 bases and J dropped 4 bases, with 13 bases sitting between them. Germline values: CDR1 MNHEY, CDR2 SVGEGT. The CDR3 has 13 residues. In nucleotides, the CDR3 is TGTGCCAGCGGGGAGGGGGGACCAGATACGCAGTATTTT. It translates to CASGEGGPDTQYF.